The text below deals with one T cell receptor (beta chain). Other DNA sequences of this sample code for an identical CDR3. These data originate in a study of blood T cell repertoires in COVID-19. About the research overall: Nucleic acid was either cDNA or gDNA, and it came from T cells, B-cell-depleted T cells, or PBMCs.

Per the original data handling: Scientists estimated how many nucleated cells there were by amplifying reference gene primers. TCRdb's table, derived via immunoSEQ multiplex PCR, lists solely in-frame clones and lacks some. The DNA gave D and trimming, while V, J and clone size come from that table. In the table there are 40,000 to 55,000 clones, 65% to 85% of which are singletons. Per germline, CDR1 SGHRS and CDR2 YFSETQ. CDR3 length equals 13 residues. Deletions cut 2 bases from V and 4 bases from J, with 7 bases between. The clonotype was recovered from a man aged 40-49 years with acute or convalescent COVID-19. Specimen: peripheral blood. The chain combines TRBV5-1 with TRBJ1-5, with D unclear. CDR3 DNA sequence: TGCGCCAGCAGCTTCCGGGGAAATCAGCCCCAGCATTTT. Translation: CASSFRGNQPQHF.